This TCR beta chain was observed in a study of blood T cells in healthy people across ages (dated by TCRdb to about 2015). A note on the overall study: In model experiments, roughly one uniquely barcoded TCR beta cDNA molecule per two T cells was captured by template switching. Two additional independent replicas of 1 million unique cDNA reads from the same blood draw were analyzed for two donors (one aged 18 to 30 and one aged 80 or older). The donors were divided into four age groups: young (average approximately 17 years), middle-aged (approximately 39), aged (about 60) and long-lived (approximately 74). The study measured age-related changes in TCR beta repertoire diversity using deep sequencing normalized with unique cDNA molecular identifiers. To avoid experimental bias, donors of different ages were distributed randomly across sequencing lanes.

This clonotype occurred many times. This receptor's antigen is unknown. No base qualities exist here, and no much larger clone lies one base off it. Library preparation employed 5' RACE. A second about 7 to 11 cycle PCR used a sample-barcoded 5' primer and a J-beta primer mix. A unique molecular identifier was introduced onto each TCR beta cDNA molecule by a template-switch 5' adaptor carrying 12 random nucleotides. At least 2.5 million CDR3-containing paired-end reads were obtained from each sample. First-strand cDNA was synthesized from all RNA with the Mint cDNA synthesis kit, primed by a TRBC-specific oligonucleotide. All cDNA was treated with uracil-DNA glycosylase and then went through a first 18-cycle PCR with the universal primers M1SS and BC2_uni_R. The source study handled its data this way. Each sample was normalized by randomly selecting 1 million high-quality reads, each carrying a distinct molecular identifier. Reads sharing molecular identifiers were discarded rather than binned into consensus sequences. MiTCR, with a Q25 quality threshold and the strictest error-elimination algorithm, was used for CDR3 identification, clonotype clustering and error correction. Lower-bound total TCR beta diversity was estimated with a nonparametric unseen species model using Euler transformation. TCRdb reran the public reads through fastp at Q25 and MiXCR, keeping productive beta chains. Every distinct CDR3 protein forms one entry, paired with its most common genes and DNA. Here the V and J calls rest on TCRdb's processing, not on the authors' analysis. The sample table contains fewer than 2 million distinct CDR3 sequences; only one count was recorded for around 40% of them. The ten largest make up under 25% of the sample.

Systemically healthy Caucasian individuals from Russia, 39 in total and aged about 6 to 100 years, were included as donors. Ten milliliters of peripheral blood were drawn from each donor into EDTA-treated Vacutainer tubes. PBMCs were isolated by Ficoll-Paque density-gradient centrifugation, with at least 6.5 million obtained per sample. Total RNA was extracted from PBMCs with Trizol reagent, with at least 5.5 micrograms obtained per sample. For every donor, an aliquot of PBMCs went through flow cytometry to measure the percentages of naive CD45RAhigh/CD27high T cells. Points the paper makes about the study in general: Because donor CMV infection status was unknown, age-related changes in expanded clonotypes were potentially confounded. Bulk unsorted PBMC profiling prevented conclusive comparison of naive and antigen-experienced compartments. Compared with the aged group, the long-lived group had more naive CD4+ T cells, fewer expanded clones and increased TCR diversity, suggesting age selection. A strong correlation was found between observed TCR beta diversity and the percentage of naive T cells measured by flow cytometry. Estimates of total diversity based on one million sequenced T cells were regarded as lower bounds and as underestimates. Observed TCR beta diversity per million T cells fell roughly linearly with age, and a significant reduction was already apparent by age roughly 41.

The germline V gene specifies SGDLS as CDR1 and YYNGEE as CDR2. There are 13 amino acids in the CDR3, from cysteine to phenylalanine inclusive. Only the CDR3 DNA stays, 39 bases, in frame from base 1. Germline trimming amounts to 2 bases on V and 7 bases on J, with 2 as the count of junction bases outside the gene matches. Material: blood. The chain links TRBV9 with TRBJ2-4; the central 8 bases match TRBD1. The clonotype originates from a human donor in good health. CDR3 reads: CASSVDRENIQYF. The DNA is as follows: TGTGCCAGCAGCGTGGACAGGGAGAACATTCAGTACTTC.